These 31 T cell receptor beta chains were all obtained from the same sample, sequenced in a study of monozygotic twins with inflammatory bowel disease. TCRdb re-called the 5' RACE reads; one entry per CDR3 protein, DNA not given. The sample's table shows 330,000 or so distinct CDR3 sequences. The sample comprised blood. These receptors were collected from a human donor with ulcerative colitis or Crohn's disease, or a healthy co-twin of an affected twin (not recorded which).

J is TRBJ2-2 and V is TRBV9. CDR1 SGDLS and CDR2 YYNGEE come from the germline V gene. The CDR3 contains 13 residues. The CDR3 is CASNEYQTGELFF.

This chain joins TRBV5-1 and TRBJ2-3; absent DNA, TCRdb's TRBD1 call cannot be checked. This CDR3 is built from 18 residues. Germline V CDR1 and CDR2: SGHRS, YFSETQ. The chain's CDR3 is CASSWRTDGQGSTDTQYF.

Here the CDR3 reads CASSSSFGGYTNEKLFF. The rearrangement links TRBV7-9 to TRBJ1-4; TCRdb names TRBD1, which stays unverified in the absence of DNA. Germline lookup yields CDR1 SEHNR and CDR2 FQNEAQ (reference sequence). The CDR3 is made up of 17 amino acids. Using reference TRBV7-9 and TRBJ1-4 for the parts outside the CDR3, the full variable domain is DTGVSQNPRHKITKRGQNVTFRCDPISEHNRLYWYRQTLGQGPEFLTYFQNEAQLEKSRLLSDRFSAERPKGSFSTLEIQRTEQGDSAMYLCASSSSFGGYTNEKLFFGSGTQLSVL.

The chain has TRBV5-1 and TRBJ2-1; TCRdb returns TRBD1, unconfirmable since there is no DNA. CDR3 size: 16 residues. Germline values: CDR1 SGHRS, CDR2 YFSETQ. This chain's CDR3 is CASSGALLERYNEQFF.

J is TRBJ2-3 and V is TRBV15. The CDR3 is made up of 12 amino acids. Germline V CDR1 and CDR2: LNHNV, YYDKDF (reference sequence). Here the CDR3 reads CATSSRTDTQYF.

The chain's CDR3 is CSASSGGRNLGQFF. The chain joins TRBV20-1 to TRBJ2-1; TCRdb selects TRBD2, and the lack of DNA leaves this call unchecked. The CDR3 runs 14 residues. The germline V gene has CDR1 DFQATT and CDR2 SNEGSKA (reference sequence).

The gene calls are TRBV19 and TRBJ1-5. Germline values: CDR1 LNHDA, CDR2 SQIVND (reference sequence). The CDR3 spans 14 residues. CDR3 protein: CASTLAIGGQPQHF.

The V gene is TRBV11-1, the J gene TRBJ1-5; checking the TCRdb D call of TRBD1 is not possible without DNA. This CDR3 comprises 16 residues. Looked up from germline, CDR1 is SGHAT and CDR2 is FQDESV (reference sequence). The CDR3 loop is CASSPVGESDNQPQHF.

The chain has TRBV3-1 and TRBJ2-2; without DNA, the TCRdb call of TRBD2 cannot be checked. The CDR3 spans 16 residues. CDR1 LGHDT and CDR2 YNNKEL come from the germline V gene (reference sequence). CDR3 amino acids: CASSQTSGSNTGELFF.

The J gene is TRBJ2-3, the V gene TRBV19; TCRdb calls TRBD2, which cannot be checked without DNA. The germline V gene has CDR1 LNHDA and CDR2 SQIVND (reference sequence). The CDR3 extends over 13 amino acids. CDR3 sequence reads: CASRARATDTQYF. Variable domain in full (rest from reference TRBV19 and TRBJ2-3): DGGITQSPKYLFRKEGQNVTLSCEQNLNHDAMYWYRQDPGQGLRLIYYSQIVNDFQKGDIAEGYSVSREKKESFPLTVTSAQKNPTAFYLCASRARATDTQYFGPGTRLTVL.

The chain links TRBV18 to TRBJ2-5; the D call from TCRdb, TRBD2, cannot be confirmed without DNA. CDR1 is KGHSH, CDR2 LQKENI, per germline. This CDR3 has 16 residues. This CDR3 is CASSPSTSGHQETQYF.

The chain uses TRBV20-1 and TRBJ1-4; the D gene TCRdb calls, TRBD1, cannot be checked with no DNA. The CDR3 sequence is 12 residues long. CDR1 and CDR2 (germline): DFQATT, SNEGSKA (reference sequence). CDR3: CSSGTDNEKLFF.

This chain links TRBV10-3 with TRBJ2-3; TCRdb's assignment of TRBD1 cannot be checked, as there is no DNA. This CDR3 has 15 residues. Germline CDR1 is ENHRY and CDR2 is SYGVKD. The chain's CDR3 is CAINPGTVVTDTQYF.

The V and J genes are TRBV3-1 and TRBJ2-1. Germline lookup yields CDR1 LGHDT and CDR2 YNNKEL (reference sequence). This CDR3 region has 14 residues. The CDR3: CASSQSCGVNEQFF.

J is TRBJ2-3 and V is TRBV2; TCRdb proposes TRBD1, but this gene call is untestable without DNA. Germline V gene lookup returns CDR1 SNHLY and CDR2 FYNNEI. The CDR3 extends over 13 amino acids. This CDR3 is CASSLQAVSAQYF.

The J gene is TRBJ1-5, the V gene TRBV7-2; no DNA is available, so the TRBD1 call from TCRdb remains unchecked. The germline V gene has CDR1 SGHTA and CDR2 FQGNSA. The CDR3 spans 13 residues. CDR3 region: CASTDRVPQPQHF.

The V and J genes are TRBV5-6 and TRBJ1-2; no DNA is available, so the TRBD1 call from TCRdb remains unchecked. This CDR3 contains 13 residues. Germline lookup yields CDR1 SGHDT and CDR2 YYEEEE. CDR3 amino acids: CASSPGVGYGYTF. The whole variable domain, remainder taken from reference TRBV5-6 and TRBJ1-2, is DAGVTQSPTHLIKTRGQQVTLRCSPKSGHDTVSWYQQALGQGPQFIFQYYEEEERQRGNFPDRFSGHQFPNYSSELNVNALLLGDSALYLCASSPGVGYGYTFGSGTRLTVV.

The CDR3 loop is CASSILAGGYNEQFF. The chain combines TRBV25-1 with TRBJ2-1; without DNA, the TCRdb call of TRBD2 cannot be checked. This CDR3 is 15 amino acids long. Germline-derived CDR1 and CDR2 are MGHDK and SYGVNS.

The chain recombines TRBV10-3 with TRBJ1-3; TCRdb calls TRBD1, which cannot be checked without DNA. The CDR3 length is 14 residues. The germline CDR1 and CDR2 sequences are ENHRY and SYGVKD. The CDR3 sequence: CAINHGQASDTIYF.

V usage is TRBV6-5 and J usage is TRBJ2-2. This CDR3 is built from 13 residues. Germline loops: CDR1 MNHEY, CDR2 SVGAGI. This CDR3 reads CASSEEPTGELFF.

The CDR3 region is CSARSGQGANSPLHF. V is TRBV20-1 and J is TRBJ1-6; there is no DNA to check the TCRdb D call of TRBD1. This CDR3 comprises 15 residues. Germline CDR1 is DFQATT and CDR2 is SNEGSKA (reference sequence).

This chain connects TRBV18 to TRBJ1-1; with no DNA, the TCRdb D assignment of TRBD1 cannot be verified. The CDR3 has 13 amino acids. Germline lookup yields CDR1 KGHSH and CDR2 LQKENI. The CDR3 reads CASQGQGIEEAFF. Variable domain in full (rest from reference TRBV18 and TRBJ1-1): NAGVMQNPRHLVRRRGQEARLRCSPMKGHSHVYWYRQLPEEGLKFMVYLQKENIIDESGMPKERFSAEFPKEGPSILRIQQVVRGDSAAYFCASQGQGIEEAFFGQGTRLTVV.

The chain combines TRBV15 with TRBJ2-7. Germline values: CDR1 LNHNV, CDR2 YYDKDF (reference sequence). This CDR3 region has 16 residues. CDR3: CATSREGSETPYEQYF.

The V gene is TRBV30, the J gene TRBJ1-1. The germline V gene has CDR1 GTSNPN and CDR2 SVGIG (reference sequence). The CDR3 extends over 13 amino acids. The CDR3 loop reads CASVRQGNTEAFF. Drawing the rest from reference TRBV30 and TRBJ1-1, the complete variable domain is SQTIHQWPATLVQPVGSPLSLECTVEGTSNPNLYWYRQAAGRGLQLLFYSVGIGQISSEVPQNLSASRPQDRQFILSSKKLLLSDSGFYLCASVRQGNTEAFFGQGTRLTVV.

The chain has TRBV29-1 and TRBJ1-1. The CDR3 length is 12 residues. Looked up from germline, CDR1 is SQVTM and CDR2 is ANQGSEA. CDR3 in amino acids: CSVVRGGTEAFF.

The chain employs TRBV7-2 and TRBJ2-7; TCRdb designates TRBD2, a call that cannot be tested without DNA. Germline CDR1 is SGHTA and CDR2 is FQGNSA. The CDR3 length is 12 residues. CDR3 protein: CASSWRGYEQYF.

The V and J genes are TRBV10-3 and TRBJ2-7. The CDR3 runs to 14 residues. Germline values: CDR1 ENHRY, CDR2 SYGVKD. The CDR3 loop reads CAISDRPGPYEQYF.

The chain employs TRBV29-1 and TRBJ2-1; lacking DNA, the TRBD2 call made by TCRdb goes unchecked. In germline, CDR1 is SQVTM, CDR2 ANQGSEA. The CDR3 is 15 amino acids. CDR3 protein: CSVELARGWVNEQFF.

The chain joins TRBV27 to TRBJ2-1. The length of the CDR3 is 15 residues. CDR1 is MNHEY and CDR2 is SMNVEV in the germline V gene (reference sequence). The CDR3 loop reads CASSITRDYYNEQFF.

The CDR3 loop reads CASSLEAENTEAFF. The V and J genes are TRBV13 and TRBJ1-1. The length of the CDR3 is 14 residues. The germline V gene encodes CDR1 PRHDT and CDR2 FYEKMQ (reference sequence).

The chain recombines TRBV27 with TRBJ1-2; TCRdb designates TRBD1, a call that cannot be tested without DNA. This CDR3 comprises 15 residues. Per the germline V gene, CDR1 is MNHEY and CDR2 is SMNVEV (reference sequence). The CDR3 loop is CASSPGTGGLYGYTF.